Below, 21 T cell receptor beta chains from the same sample are listed, as sequenced in a study of T cells of healthy individuals. Via MiXCR, TCRdb re-called the 5' RACE reads, giving one row per CDR3 protein. The sample has some 100,000 distinct CDR3 sequences, 15% to 20% seen once. Receptors originate from a human donor in good health.

The CDR3 is CATSSDRKAFF. The CDR3 DNA follows: TGTGCCACCAGCAGCGACAGAAAAGCTTTCTTT. The chain uses TRBV15 and TRBJ1-1; tentative D call: TRBD1 (5 bases). V gave up 3 bases and J gave up 9 bases, with 8 bases separating them. Germline-derived CDR1 and CDR2 are LNHNV and YYDKDF (reference sequence). This CDR3 comprises 11 residues.

This clonotype was observed many times. V gene TRBV2 combines with J gene TRBJ1-5, with TRBD1 matching 7 bases. The CDR3 totals 17 residues. Trimming took 5 bases from V and 6 from J; bases not matched to a gene: 16. Germline CDR1 and CDR2: SNHLY and FYNNEI. As DNA, the CDR3 is TGTGCCAGCAGTCTGGGGCGGACAGGCCTCCTGGGTCAGCCCCAGCATTTT. Its translation is CASSLGRTGLLGQPQHF.

The rearrangement links TRBV19 to TRBJ1-2; no clear D. Germline lookup yields CDR1 LNHDA and CDR2 SQIVND (reference sequence). V was cut by 0 bases and J by 4 bases, with 6 bases left in between. The CDR3 runs to 13 residues. The CDR3 DNA follows: TGTGCCAGTAGTATAGAGGGCTCCTATGGCTACACCTTC. Its translation: CASSIEGSYGYTF.

The genes are TRBV12-3 or TRBV12-4 and TRBJ2-5; 10 nucleotides align to TRBD2. After removal of 3 bases from V and 3 bases from J, the junction contained 13 bases not matched to a gene. This CDR3 region has 18 residues. The DNA of the CDR3 is TGTGCCAGCAGTTTTAAGGCGGTTTGGCTAGCGGGAGAAGAGACCCAGTACTTC. This encodes CASSFKAVWLAGEETQYF.

There are many counts of this clonotype. The chain uses TRBV3-1 and TRBJ2-1; weak D call: TRBD2 (5 bases). The CDR3 length is 15 residues. The germline gives CDR1 LGHDT, CDR2 YNNKEL (reference sequence). V dropped 1 base and J dropped 7 bases, with 14 bases sitting between them. CDR3 sequence reads: CASSQGPLLANEQFF. The DNA for the CDR3 is TGTGCCAGCAGCCAAGGCCCCCTCCTAGCTAATGAGCAGTTCTTC.

This clonotype showed up many times. The chain is built from TRBV29-1 and TRBJ2-1; 7 nucleotides line up with TRBD2. This CDR3 is built from 12 residues. Germline trimming cut 4 bases from V and 9 bases from J; bases unmatched to any gene: 6. The germline CDR1 and CDR2 sequences are SQVTM and ANQGSEA. CDR3: CSVASGTGEQFF. For the CDR3, the DNA is TGCAGCGTTGCTAGCGGAACGGGTGAGCAGTTCTTC.

Concerning this clonotype: Compared with germline, one end of the junction differs, possibly owing to a read error. Here the CDR3 reads CASSEAQGARIF. The CDR3 coding sequence is TGTGCCAGCAGTGAAGCGCAGGGGGCGAGGATTTTT. The V gene is TRBV6-1, the J gene TRBJ1-5, with 8 nucleotides matching TRBD1. There are 12 residues in the CDR3. The V gene's germline CDR1 is MNHNS and CDR2 SASEGT.

V gene TRBV7-2 combines with J gene TRBJ2-1, with 10 bases lining up with TRBD2. This CDR3 contains 17 residues. V gave up 3 bases and J gave up 7 bases; unmatched junction bases: 12. Germline CDR1 reads SGHTA; CDR2 reads FQGNSA. CDR3 sequence reads: CASSFPVRGLASNEQFF. The DNA for the CDR3 is TGTGCCAGCAGCTTCCCCGTCCGGGGACTAGCGTCTAATGAGCAGTTCTTC.

This clonotype was counted many times. The rearrangement links TRBV7-2 to TRBJ1-1; weak D call: TRBD1 (6 bases). In germline, CDR1 is SGHTA, CDR2 FQGNSA. V lost 7 bases, J lost 1 base, and 13 bases lay in between. The length of the CDR3 is 14 residues. The CDR3 sequence is CASKTGIANTEAFF. CDR3 sequence (DNA): TGTGCCAGCAAAACAGGGATCGCGAACACTGAAGCTTTCTTT.

This clonotype came up many times. V and J are TRBV4-3 and TRBJ1-6; the match to TRBD1 covers 8 bases. The V and J ends lost 1 base and 9 bases, in that order; junction bases with no gene match: 8. This CDR3 has 16 residues. The V gene's germline CDR1 is LGHNA and CDR2 YSLEER. The CDR3 coding sequence is TGCGCCAGCAGCCAAGGGACAGGGACAATCGGTTCACCCCTCCACTTT. This codes for CASSQGTGTIGSPLHF.

The J gene is TRBJ2-2, the V gene TRBV28, with D maybe TRBD1 (7 bases). The CDR3 sequence is 16 residues long. Germline-derived CDR1 and CDR2 are MDHEN and SYDVKM. The V end was cut by 6 bases, the J end by 6 bases, with 20 bases between. CDR3 sequence: CASRRQGTGLAGELFF. CDR3 nucleotides: TGTGCCAGCAGACGACAGGGAACGGGACTTGCCGGGGAGCTGTTTTTT.

This clonotype came up many times. Here the CDR3 reads CSAETRFTSTDTQYF. In DNA form, the CDR3 reads TGCAGTGCAGAAACTAGATTTACTAGCACAGATACGCAGTATTTT. The rearrangement uses TRBV20-1 and TRBJ2-3, with D perhaps TRBD2 (5 bases). Germline V gene data show CDR1 as DFQATT and CDR2 as SNEGSKA (reference sequence). CDR3 length: 15 residues. V lost 6 bases and J lost 0, with 16 bases in between.

This clonotype was seen a few times. The rearrangement uses TRBV2 and TRBJ2-2; TRBD2 matches 7 bases. Losses at the gene ends were 3 bases for V and 7 bases for J; bases not matched to a gene: 5. This CDR3 comprises 14 residues. Germline loops: CDR1 SNHLY, CDR2 FYNNEI. CDR3 loop: CASSERERVGELFF. The CDR3 DNA follows: TGTGCCAGCAGTGAGCGGGAGAGGGTCGGGGAGCTGTTTTTT.

This clonotype was seen many times. The CDR3 protein is CASRNRLQETQYF. CDR3 sequence (DNA): TGTGCCAGCAGAAACCGGCTTCAAGAGACCCAGTACTTC. The rearrangement links TRBV13 to TRBJ2-5; D remains ambiguous. The CDR3 totals 13 residues. V was shortened by 6 bases and J by 2 bases, with 10 bases between the two germline ends. The germline V gene encodes CDR1 PRHDT and CDR2 FYEKMQ (reference sequence).

The chain joins TRBV7-9 to TRBJ1-6; 7 bases line up with TRBD1. Per germline, CDR1 SEHNR and CDR2 FQNEAQ (reference sequence). J lost 8 bases, V lost 5 bases, and 3 bases had no gene match. The CDR3 runs to 13 residues. CDR3: CASSNTGDSPLHF. DNA for the CDR3: TGTGCCAGCAGCAATACAGGGGATTCACCCCTCCACTTT.

Many counts were recorded for this clonotype. The chain has TRBV6-2 or TRBV6-3 and TRBJ2-7; D is possibly TRBD1 (6 bases). The CDR3 loop spans 15 amino acids. The ends were cut back, 2 bases at V and 2 bases at J, with 13 bases in the middle. The V gene's germline CDR1 is MNHEY and CDR2 SVGEGT. Written as DNA, the CDR3 is TGTGCCAGCAGTTACCCTGACAGGAACACCTACGAGCAGTACTTC. It encodes CASSYPDRNTYEQYF.

This clonotype appeared a few times. The chain carries TRBV20-1 and TRBJ2-3; 10 nucleotides align to TRBD2. V gave up 5 bases and J gave up 1 base; unmatched junction bases: 3. The CDR3 length is 14 residues. Germline-derived CDR1 and CDR2 are DFQATT and SNEGSKA (reference sequence). The CDR3 here is CSASAGGRTDTQYF. The CDR3 DNA reads TGCAGTGCTTCAGCGGGGGGGCGCACAGATACGCAGTATTTT.

The rearrangement uses TRBV9 and TRBJ2-1; 8 bases align to TRBD1. V lost 2 bases to trimming and J lost 2 bases; unmatched junction nucleotides: 3. The CDR3 has 15 residues. Germline V CDR1 and CDR2: SGDLS, YYNGEE. Here the CDR3 DNA reads TGTGCCAGCAGCGTCGGACAGGGACCCTACAATGAGCAGTTCTTC. It codes for CASSVGQGPYNEQFF.

The V call is TRBV6-2 or TRBV6-3, the J call TRBJ2-1; D uncertain. Per the germline V gene, CDR1 is MNHEY and CDR2 is SVGEGT. The CDR3 runs 11 residues. V shed 7 bases and J shed 4 bases, with 5 bases lying between them. CDR3 sequence reads: CASTWYNEQFF. CDR3 nucleotide sequence: TGTGCCAGCACCTGGTACAATGAGCAGTTCTTC.

There are many counts of this clonotype. The chain joins TRBV28 to TRBJ1-4; D is undetermined. Trimming removed 2 bases at V and 7 bases at J, with 11 bases between. Germline V gives CDR1 MDHEN, CDR2 SYDVKM. This CDR3 contains 14 residues. The CDR3 is CASSLGVGPEKLFF. In DNA form, the CDR3 reads TGTGCCAGCAGTTTAGGGGTCGGCCCTGAAAAACTGTTTTTT.

V gene TRBV21-1 combines with J gene TRBJ1-5. TRBV21-1 is described as a pseudogene. This CDR3 has 18 amino acids. The chain's CDR3 is CASSLESRRAVGNQPQHF. In nucleotides, the CDR3 is TGTGCCAGCAGCCTCGAGTCAAGACGGGCCGTGGGCAATCAGCCCCAGCATTTT.